The rows below give T cell receptor beta chains drawn from one sample of a study of OX40 agonist ivuxolimab in advanced cancers. Here immunoSEQ multiplex PCR was the method, and the copy in TCRdb shows in-frame clones only, minus some. Found here are 12,000 or so clones, approximately 80% of them singletons; the top ten hold about a tenth. Sequencing was performed on CD4+ or CD8+ T cells sorted from blood, taken in a trial of the OX40 agonist ivuxolimab. These receptors all come from an adult with an advanced solid tumor such as melanoma, head and neck, liver or kidney cancer. The CDR3 runs from the conserved cysteine through the conserved F or W. The D gene is left open where the match is weak. Rows may omit the clone size; those that give it use once, few, many or a size class.

V	size	J	D	CDR3	DNA
TRBV4-1	NA	TRBJ1-4	NA	CASSQDRTVGEKLFF	TGCGCCAGCAGCCAAGATCGGACCGTGGGAGAAAAACTGTTTTTT
TRBV5-6	NA	TRBJ1-5	TRBD1	CASSSGTGSNQPQHF	TGTGCCAGCAGCTCAGGGACAGGGAGCAATCAGCCCCAGCATTTT
TRBV11-2	NA	TRBJ1-3	NA	CASSLPGVGNTIYF	TGTGCCAGCAGCTTACCAGGGGTTGGAAACACCATATATTTT
TRBV6-4	NA	TRBJ2-2	NA	CASSDGNTGELFF	TGTGCCAGCAGTGACGGGAACACCGGGGAGCTGTTTTTT
TRBV27	NA	TRBJ1-1	NA	CASSVQGGEAFF	TGTGCCAGCAGTGTACAGGGAGGGGAAGCTTTCTTT
TRBV6-1	NA	TRBJ2-5	NA	CASILSETQYF	TGTGCCAGCATTTTGTCGGAGACCCAGTACTTC
TRBV5-6	NA	TRBJ2-7	TRBD2	CASSHRLAGSEQYF	TGTGCCAGCAGCCATCGACTAGCGGGGAGTGAGCAGTACTTC
TRBV5-1	NA	TRBJ1-2	TRBD1	CASGTGRIVENYGYTF	TGCGCCAGCGGGACAGGGAGAATCGTGGAGAACTATGGCTACACCTTC
TRBV5-6	NA	TRBJ2-7	NA	CASSPAGSHYEQYF	TGTGCCAGCAGCCCGGCGGGTTCCCACTACGAGCAGTACTTC
TRBV7-9	NA	TRBJ2-1	NA	CASSLAAGGVSYNEQFF	TGTGCCAGCAGCTTAGCTGCAGGGGGGGTCTCCTACAATGAGCAGTTCTTC
TRBV4-1	medium-sized	TRBJ2-5	NA	CASSQLGSEQETQYF	TGCGCCAGCAGCCAGTTAGGTAGCGAGCAAGAGACCCAGTACTTC
TRBV5-1	NA	TRBJ1-2	TRBD1	CASSLKTGANYGYTF	TGCGCCAGCAGCTTAAAGACAGGGGCGAACTATGGCTACACCTTC
TRBV5-4	NA	TRBJ2-3	NA	CASNSVAGSTDTQYF	TGTGCCAGCAACTCAGTGGCAGGGAGCACAGATACGCAGTATTTT
TRBV15	NA	TRBJ1-4	NA	CATSRDGRYGEKLFF	TGTGCCACCAGCAGAGATGGTCGATATGGTGAAAAACTGTTTTTT
TRBV19	medium-sized	TRBJ1-1	NA	CASSITAGNTEAFF	TGTGCCAGTAGTATTACGGCAGGGAACACTGAAGCTTTCTTT
TRBV13	NA	TRBJ2-1	TRBD1	CASSSQTGLYNEQFF	TGTGCCAGCAGCTCTCAGACAGGGTTGTACAATGAGCAGTTCTTC
TRBV5-1	NA	TRBJ1-1	TRBD1	CASSLAGQGAVNTEAFF	TGCGCCAGCAGCTTGGCCGGACAGGGGGCCGTGAACACTGAAGCTTTCTTT
TRBV5-4	NA	TRBJ2-1	NA	CASSLEGPYNEQFF	TGTGCCAGCAGCTTGGAGGGCCCCTACAATGAGCAGTTCTTC
TRBV29-1	NA	TRBJ2-2	NA	CSVRFSGSGELFF	TGCAGCGTTCGTTTTTCGGGATCCGGGGAGCTGTTTTTT
TRBV5-6	NA	TRBJ1-2	TRBD1	CASRTGTGGGYTF	TGTGCCAGCAGAACCGGGACAGGGGGCGGCTACACCTTC
TRBV19	NA	TRBJ1-2	NA	CASETQNYGYTF	TGTGCCAGCGAGACACAGAACTATGGCTACACCTTC
TRBV5-3	NA	TRBJ1-6	NA	CARSLGQYNSPLHF	TGTGCCAGAAGCTTGGGCCAGTATAATTCACCCCTCCACTTT
TRBV7-6	NA	TRBJ2-7	NA	CASSGSGTYEQYF	TGTGCCAGCAGCGGATCCGGGACCTACGAGCAGTACTTC